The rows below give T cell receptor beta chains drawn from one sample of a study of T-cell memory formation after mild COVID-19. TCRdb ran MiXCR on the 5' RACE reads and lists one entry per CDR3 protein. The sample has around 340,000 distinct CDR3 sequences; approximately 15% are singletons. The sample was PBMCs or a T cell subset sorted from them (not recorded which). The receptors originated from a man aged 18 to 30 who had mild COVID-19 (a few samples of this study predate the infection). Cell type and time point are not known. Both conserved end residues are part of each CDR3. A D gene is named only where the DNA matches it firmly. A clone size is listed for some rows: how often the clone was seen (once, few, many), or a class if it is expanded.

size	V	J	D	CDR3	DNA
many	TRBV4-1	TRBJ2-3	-	CASSNRGGGRPDTQYF	TGCGCCAGCAGCAACCGAGGGGGGGGTAGACCAGATACGCAGTATTTT
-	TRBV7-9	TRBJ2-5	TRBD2	CASSPPTGGQETQYF	TGTGCCAGCAGCCCGCCAACGGGGGGGCAAGAGACCCAGTACTTC
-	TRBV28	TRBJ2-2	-	CASMISILTGELFF	TGTGCCAGCATGATCAGCATTCTCACCGGGGAGCTGTTTTTT
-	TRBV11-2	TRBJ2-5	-	CASSLDRGSPQETQYF	TGTGCCAGCAGCTTAGATCGCGGCAGTCCGCAAGAGACCCAGTACTTC
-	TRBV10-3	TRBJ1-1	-	CAISETAGGTEAFF	TGTGCCATCAGCGAGACCGCGGGGGGGACTGAAGCTTTCTTT
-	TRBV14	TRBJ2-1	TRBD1	CASSPWTGPNEQFF	TGTGCCAGCAGCCCTTGGACAGGGCCCAATGAGCAGTTCTTC
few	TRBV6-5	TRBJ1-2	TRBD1	CASSYFPGQGTGYTF	TGTGCCAGCAGCTACTTTCCGGGACAGGGGACGGGCTACACCTTC
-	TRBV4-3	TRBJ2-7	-	CASSRIQGLTNEQYF	TGCGCCAGCAGCCGAATCCAGGGACTTACCAACGAGCAGTACTTC
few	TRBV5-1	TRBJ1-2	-	CASSLESVVLGYTF	TGCGCCAGCAGCTTGGAATCAGTGGTCCTTGGCTACACCTTC
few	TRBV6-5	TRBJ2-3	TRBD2	CASSHSGAAADTQYF	TGTGCCAGCAGCCATAGCGGGGCCGCGGCAGATACGCAGTATTTT
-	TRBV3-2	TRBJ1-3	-	CASSLRGLGNTIYF	TGTGCCAGCAGCCTAAGGGGTTTGGGAAACACCATATATTTT
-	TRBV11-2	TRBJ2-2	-	CASSLAGAGGRNTGELFF	TGTGCCAGCAGCTTAGCGGGAGCCGGGGGCCGGAACACCGGGGAGCTGTTTTTT
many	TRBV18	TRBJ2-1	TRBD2	CASSPPSRGGPEQFF	TGTGCCAGCTCACCCCCTTCGCGGGGGGGCCCTGAGCAGTTCTTC
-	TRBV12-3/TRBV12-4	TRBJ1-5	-	CASSLMADQPQHF	TGTGCCAGCAGTTTAATGGCCGATCAGCCCCAGCATTTT
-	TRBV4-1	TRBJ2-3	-	CASSQETAPNTDTQYF	TGCGCCAGCAGCCAAGAGACGGCCCCTAACACAGATACGCAGTATTTT
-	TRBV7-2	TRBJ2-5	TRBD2	CASSIAGAQETQYF	TGTGCCAGCAGCATAGCGGGGGCCCAAGAGACCCAGTACTTC
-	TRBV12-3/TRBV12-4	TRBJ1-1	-	CASSLSRPRGAFF	TGTGCCAGCAGTTTATCTCGGCCTAGGGGAGCTTTCTTT
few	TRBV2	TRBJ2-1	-	CASSSTSAGIHNEQFF	TGTGCCAGCAGTTCCACTTCCGCGGGGATACACAATGAGCAGTTCTTC
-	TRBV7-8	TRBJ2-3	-	CASSFPQAGTDTQYF	TGTGCCAGCAGCTTTCCCCAGGCCGGCACAGATACGCAGTATTTT
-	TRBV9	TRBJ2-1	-	CASSVGARADEQFF	TGTGCCAGCAGCGTAGGGGCGCGAGCGGATGAGCAGTTCTTC
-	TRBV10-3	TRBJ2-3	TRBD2	CAISEAGLAGTDTQYF	TGTGCCATCAGTGAAGCGGGACTAGCGGGCACAGATACGCAGTATTTT
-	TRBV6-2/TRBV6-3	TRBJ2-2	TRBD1	CASTKQGRTGELFF	TGTGCCAGCACAAAACAGGGGCGGACCGGGGAGCTGTTTTTT
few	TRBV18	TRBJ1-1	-	CASSLDRDDEAFF	TGTGCCAGCTCACTAGACAGAGACGATGAAGCTTTCTTT
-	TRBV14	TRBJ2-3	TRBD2	CASSPRLAGADTQYF	TGTGCCAGCAGCCCCCGACTAGCGGGGGCGGATACGCAGTATTTT
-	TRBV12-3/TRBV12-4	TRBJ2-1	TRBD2	CASSSGGGQYNEQFF	TGTGCCAGCAGTTCGGGGGGGGGACAATACAATGAGCAGTTCTTC
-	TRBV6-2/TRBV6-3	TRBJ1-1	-	CASSYYGAGNTEAFF	TGTGCCAGCAGTTACTACGGGGCGGGAAATACTGAAGCTTTCTTT
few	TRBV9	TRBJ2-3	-	CASSVAGEEDTQYF	TGTGCCAGCAGCGTAGCCGGGGAGGAAGATACGCAGTATTTT
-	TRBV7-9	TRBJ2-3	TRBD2	CASSPAGLAGHTDTQYF	TGTGCCAGCAGCCCCGCGGGACTAGCGGGGCACACAGATACGCAGTATTTT
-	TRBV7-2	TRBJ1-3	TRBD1	CASSPDRGGTIYF	TGTGCCAGCAGTCCGGACAGGGGTGGTACCATATATTTT
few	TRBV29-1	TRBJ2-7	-	CSVPTAGEDEQYF	TGCAGCGTTCCAACGGCAGGGGAGGATGAGCAGTACTTC
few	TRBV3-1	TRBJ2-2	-	CASSQDLGRNTGELFF	TGTGCCAGCAGCCAAGATTTAGGCAGGAACACCGGGGAGCTGTTTTTT